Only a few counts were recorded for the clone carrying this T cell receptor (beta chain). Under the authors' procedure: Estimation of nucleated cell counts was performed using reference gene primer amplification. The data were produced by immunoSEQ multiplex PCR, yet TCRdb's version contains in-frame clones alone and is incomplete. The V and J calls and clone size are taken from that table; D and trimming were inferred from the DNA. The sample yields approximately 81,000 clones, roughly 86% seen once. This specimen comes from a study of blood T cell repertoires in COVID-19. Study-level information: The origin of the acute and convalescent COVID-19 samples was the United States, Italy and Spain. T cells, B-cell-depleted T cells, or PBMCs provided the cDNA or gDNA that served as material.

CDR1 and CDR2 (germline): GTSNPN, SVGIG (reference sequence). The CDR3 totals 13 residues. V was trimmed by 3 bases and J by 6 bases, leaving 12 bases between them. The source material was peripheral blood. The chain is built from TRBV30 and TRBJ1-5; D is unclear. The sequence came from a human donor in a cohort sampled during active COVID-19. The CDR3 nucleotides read TGTGCCTGGAGCCGCCCCCCGGGTCAGCCCCAGCATTTT. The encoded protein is CAWSRPPGQPQHF.